Listed here are 26 T cell receptor beta chains from one sample, sequenced in a study of T cells in Graves' hyperthyroidism and ophthalmopathy. RNA transcripts yielded amplified TCR beta CDR3 regions. RT-PCR in the first round (using the HTBI primer set) targeted the TCR CDR3. TCRdb reanalysed the multiplex PCR reads using MiXCR and keeps one entry per CDR3 protein. The data show 550,000 to 850,000 distinct CDR3 sequences, around a sixth seen once. What was sequenced was blood. These receptors were obtained from a woman in her forties or fifties with Graves' hyperthyroidism that later progressed to Graves' ophthalmopathy.

This clonotype was seen ten or more times. The chain recombines TRBV18 with TRBJ2-7; unclear D gene. The germline V and J ends were trimmed by 3 bases and 3 bases, with 9 bases remaining between them. The CDR3 has 13 residues. From germline, CDR1 is KGHSH and CDR2 LQKENI. The CDR3 loop reads CASSPSRDYEQYF. The CDR3, as DNA: TGTGCCAGCTCACCTTCCAGAGACTACGAGCAGTACTTC.

This clonotype was found many times. The chain couples TRBV6-2 or TRBV6-3 to TRBJ2-1; D might be TRBD2 (6 bases). This CDR3 has 12 residues. The germline gives CDR1 MNHEY, CDR2 SVGEGT. V lost 4 bases, J lost 12 bases, and 13 bases lay in between. DNA of the CDR3: TGTGCCAGCAGTTTCGCTCAGGGAGGGCAGTTCTTC. It is translated as CASSFAQGGQFF.

This chain joins TRBV20-1 and TRBJ2-1, with D possibly being TRBD2 (6 bases). Between the trimmed V and J ends, which lost 3 bases and 10 bases, there was a span of 16 bases. Per the germline V gene, CDR1 is DFQATT and CDR2 is SNEGSKA (reference sequence). The CDR3 runs 13 residues. This chain's CDR3 is CSASRDWPTEQFF. The CDR3 bases are TGCAGTGCTAGTAGGGACTGGCCGACGGAGCAGTTCTTC.

This clonotype was seen a few times. The chain uses TRBV4-1 and TRBJ1-5; D is undetermined. This CDR3 comprises 14 residues. Germline V gene lookup returns CDR1 MGHRA and CDR2 YSYEKL. The germline V and J ends were trimmed by 1 base and 5 bases, with 9 bases remaining between them. Here the CDR3 DNA reads TGCGCCAGCAGCCAAGTGTCAGGTCATCAGCCCCAGCATTTT. Its translation: CASSQVSGHQPQHF.

This clonotype was seen repeatedly, ten times or more. The chain combines TRBV3-1 with TRBJ1-4, with 9 bases matching TRBD1. From germline, CDR1 is LGHDT and CDR2 YNNKEL (reference sequence). This CDR3 contains 14 residues. V gave up 2 bases and J gave up 8 bases; unmatched junction bases: 3. The CDR3 loop is CASSQRTGEEKLFF. The DNA for the CDR3 is TGTGCCAGCAGCCAACGGACAGGGGAGGAAAAACTGTTTTTT.

V gene TRBV20-1 combines with J gene TRBJ2-2; a possible D gene is TRBD2 (5 bases). V lost 5 bases and J lost 1, with 8 bases in between. The CDR3 is 13 residues long. Germline values: CDR1 DFQATT, CDR2 SNEGSKA (reference sequence). CDR3 nucleotide sequence: TGCAGTGCTCCACGGGAGAACACCGGGGAGCTGTTTTTT. It specifies CSAPRENTGELFF.

This clonotype turned up a few times. In nucleotides, the CDR3 is TGTGCCAGCAGTTCTGGGGGCGAGGGGGCCTACGAGCAGTACTTC. The encoded protein is CASSSGGEGAYEQYF. The chain couples TRBV12-3 or TRBV12-4 to TRBJ2-7; tentative D call: TRBD1 (6 bases). This CDR3 region has 15 residues. Trimming removed 4 bases at V and 2 bases at J, with 15 bases between.

This clonotype was counted many times. The CDR3 reads CASSPWGTGTSYNEQFF. The DNA of the CDR3 is TGTGCCAGCAGCCCTTGGGGGACGGGGACCAGCTACAATGAGCAGTTCTTC. The rearrangement joins TRBV7-9 to TRBJ2-1; D possibly uses TRBD1 or TRBD2 (5 bases each). The CDR3 runs to 17 residues. Germline V gene sequence: CDR1 SEHNR, CDR2 FQNEAQ (reference sequence). The V gene lost 5 bases and the J gene lost 3 bases, with 20 bases spanning the gap.

This clonotype showed up many times. The V and J genes are TRBV6-2 or TRBV6-3 and TRBJ1-2; a weak D match, TRBD1 (5 bases). V dropped 6 bases and J dropped 0 bases, with 11 bases sitting between them. Germline CDR1 MNHEY, CDR2 SVGEGT. The CDR3 runs to 14 residues. CDR3 coding DNA: TGTGCCAGCAGCCGCGACAGCGCTAACTATGGCTACACCTTC. This sequence encodes CASSRDSANYGYTF.

V gene TRBV29-1 combines with J gene TRBJ2-3; D may be TRBD1 (5 bases). CDR1 and CDR2 (germline): SQVTM, ANQGSEA. The germline V and J ends were trimmed by 7 bases and 2 bases, with 13 bases remaining between them. This CDR3 spans 13 amino acids. The CDR3: CSAIKGNTDTQYF. CDR3 DNA: TGCAGCGCCATCAAGGGGAACACAGATACGCAGTATTTT.

The chain joins TRBV7-8 to TRBJ2-3, with 15 bases that match TRBD2. Per the germline V gene, CDR1 is SGHVS and CDR2 is FQNEAQ. V was clipped by 5 bases and J by 8 bases; unmatched bases: 8. The CDR3 has 16 amino acids. The CDR3 DNA is TGTGCCAGCAGCCTGTGGACTAGCGGGGGGGGGGTTACGCAGTATTTT. It is translated as CASSLWTSGGGVTQYF.

This clonotype was counted at least ten times. The chain is built from TRBV5-1 and TRBJ1-1, with TRBD1 identical over 7 bases. Germline values: CDR1 SGHRS, CDR2 YFSETQ. The CDR3 runs 14 residues. After removal of 2 bases from V and 1 base from J, the junction contained 2 bases not matched to a gene. The CDR3: CASSFDRANTEAFF. The CDR3 bases are TGCGCCAGCAGCTTCGACAGGGCGAACACTGAAGCTTTCTTT. Based on the CDR3 plus reference TRBV5-1 and TRBJ1-1, the full variable domain is KAGVTQTPRYLIKTRGQQVTLSCSPISGHRSVSWYQQTPGQGLQFLFEYFSETQRNKGNFPGRFSGRQFSNSRSEMNVSTLELGDSALYLCASSFDRANTEAFFGQGTRLTVV.

This clonotype showed up many times. V and J are TRBV5-1 and TRBJ2-3; 9 bases align to TRBD2. From germline, CDR1 is SGHRS and CDR2 YFSETQ. Losses at the gene ends were 0 bases for V and 4 bases for J; bases not matched to a gene: 6. CDR3 size: 16 residues. The CDR3 is CASSLVAGGPADTQYF. The CDR3 region has the DNA TGCGCCAGCAGCTTGGTCGCGGGGGGGCCCGCAGATACGCAGTATTTT.

In its sample, this clonotype was seen many times. The V and J genes are TRBV12-3 or TRBV12-4 and TRBJ1-1; possible D gene TRBD1, 6 bases. The V gene lost 10 bases and the J gene lost 1 base, with 13 bases spanning the gap. This CDR3 is built from 13 residues. The DNA for the CDR3 is TGTGCCAACCAATGGACAGAGAACACTGAAGCTTTCTTT. Protein sequence: CANQWTENTEAFF.

This clonotype was counted only a few times. The chain couples TRBV7-3 to TRBJ2-1; 13 bases align to TRBD2. This CDR3 is built from 17 residues. The germline gives CDR1 SGHTA, CDR2 FQGTGA. Unmatched junction bases numbered 8, after V lost 5 bases and J lost 4 bases. For the CDR3, the DNA is TGTGCCAGCAGCCAAGAACTAGCGGGGGGGGTTTACAATGAGCAGTTCTTC. This codes for CASSQELAGGVYNEQFF.

This clonotype was detected ten times or more. V usage is TRBV7-9 and J usage is TRBJ2-1; TRBD1 aligns across 9 bases. The CDR3 runs to 13 residues. Germline V gene lookup returns CDR1 SEHNR and CDR2 FQNEAQ (reference sequence). Unmatched junction bases numbered 2, after V lost 4 bases and J lost 7 bases. The CDR3, as DNA: TGTGCCAGCAGCTCAGGGACAGGGAATGAGCAGTTCTTC. Amino acid sequence: CASSSGTGNEQFF. The entire variable domain, with the rest obtained from reference TRBV7-9 and TRBJ2-1, is as follows: DTGVSQNPRHKITKRGQNVTFRCDPISEHNRLYWYRQTLGQGPEFLTYFQNEAQLEKSRLLSDRFSAERPKGSFSTLEIQRTEQGDSAMYLCASSSGTGNEQFFGPGTRLTVL.

This clonotype was seen at least ten times. The chain is built from TRBV5-1 and TRBJ1-1; 7 bases map to TRBD1. Looked up from germline, CDR1 is SGHRS and CDR2 is YFSETQ. V was clipped by 0 bases and J by 10 bases; unmatched bases: 6. The CDR3 length is 13 residues. The CDR3 protein is CASSLVGGTGAFF. The CDR3 nucleotides are TGCGCCAGCAGCTTGGTAGGGGGCACCGGAGCTTTCTTT.

This clonotype occurred many times. The junction departs from germline at one end; a sequencing error may be responsible. The rearrangement uses TRBV5-1 and TRBJ2-1, with D hard to call. Per the germline V gene, CDR1 is SGHRS and CDR2 is YFSETQ. The CDR3 is made up of 11 amino acids. Here the CDR3 DNA reads TGTGCCAGCAGTCCTGGGGATGAGCAGTTCTTC. Its translation is CASSPGDEQFF.

This chain joins TRBV5-8 and TRBJ2-2; D is possibly TRBD2 (6 bases). Trimming took off 2 bases at V and 2 bases at J, with 19 bases between the two ends. The CDR3 covers 18 residues. The germline gives CDR1 SGHTS, CDR2 YDEGEE. CDR3 residues: CASSLWAGSRANTGELFF. CDR3 DNA sequence: TGTGCCAGCAGCTTATGGGCGGGGAGCAGGGCAAACACCGGGGAGCTGTTTTTT.

This clonotype was seen repeatedly, ten times or more. The chain has TRBV2 and TRBJ2-1; D possibly uses TRBD1 or TRBD2 (5 bases each). Trimming stripped 6 bases from V and 0 bases from J, with 15 bases between. CDR1 and CDR2 from the germline V gene are SNHLY and FYNNEI. The CDR3 spans 16 residues. This chain's CDR3 is CASRGDAGSSYNEQFF. As DNA, the CDR3 is TGTGCCAGCAGGGGGGACGCAGGGAGCTCCTACAATGAGCAGTTCTTC.

This clonotype was recorded at least ten times. The CDR3 region is CASSVTGEGTLHF. DNA of the CDR3: TGTGCCAGCAGTGTCACAGGGGAAGGAACCCTCCACTTT. The V gene is TRBV2, the J gene TRBJ1-6; 7 nucleotides agree with TRBD1. Germline values: CDR1 SNHLY, CDR2 FYNNEI. This CDR3 spans 13 amino acids. V lost 4 bases and J lost 14; bases outside the gene matches: 8. Using reference TRBV2 and TRBJ1-6 for the parts outside the CDR3, the full variable domain is EPEVTQTPSHQVTQMGQEVILRCVPISNHLYFYWYRQILGQKVEFLVSFYNNEISEKSEIFDDQFSVERPDGSNFTLKIRSTKLEDSAMYFCASSVTGEGTLHFGNGTRLTVT.

The V gene is TRBV27, the J gene TRBJ1-2; D remains ambiguous. Trimming stripped 6 bases from V and 0 bases from J, with 11 bases between. The CDR3 sequence is 14 residues long. Germline assignment: CDR1 MNHEY and CDR2 SMNVEV (reference sequence). The CDR3 DNA is TGTGCCAGCAGACTGACGGGAACTAACTATGGCTACACCTTC. Its translation: CASRLTGTNYGYTF.

This rearrangement joins TRBV6-1 to TRBJ1-1, with TRBD1 identical over 9 bases. Germline V gene lookup returns CDR1 MNHNS and CDR2 SASEGT. This CDR3 has 13 amino acids. The V and J ends lost 6 bases and 5 bases, in that order; junction bases with no gene match: 4. CDR3 residues: CASRVQGATEAFF. CDR3 bases: TGTGCCAGCAGGGTACAGGGGGCGACTGAAGCTTTCTTT.

The V gene is TRBV6-2 or TRBV6-3, the J gene TRBJ2-2, with 8 positions matching TRBD1. The V gene's germline CDR1 is MNHEY and CDR2 SVGEGT. Unmatched junction bases numbered 8, after V lost 7 bases and J lost 7 bases. The CDR3 sequence is 14 residues long. The CDR3 sequence: CASTRTGRIGELFF. CDR3 bases: TGTGCCAGCACCCGGACAGGGAGGATCGGGGAGCTGTTTTTT.

This clonotype came up a few times. The chain joins TRBV3-1 to TRBJ2-3; 8 bases are a match to TRBD1. Per the germline V gene, CDR1 is LGHDT and CDR2 is YNNKEL (reference sequence). The length of the CDR3 is 16 residues. With 2 bases clipped from V and 1 base from J, the junction kept 5 bases outside the gene matches. The CDR3 is CASSQQGAVGTDTQYF. The CDR3 nucleotides read TGTGCCAGCAGCCAACAGGGGGCAGTTGGCACAGATACGCAGTATTTT.

This clonotype was seen ten or more times. The gene calls are TRBV3-1 and TRBJ1-1; D ambiguous. The germline gives CDR1 LGHDT, CDR2 YNNKEL (reference sequence). Trimming took off 3 bases at V and 5 bases at J, with 10 bases between the two ends. The CDR3 is 13 amino acids. CDR3 protein: CASSQDRWTEAFF. As DNA, the CDR3 is TGTGCCAGCAGCCAGGACCGGTGGACTGAAGCTTTCTTT.